Ten or more counts support the clone carrying this TCR beta chain. Antigen specificity is unknown. This CDR3 contains 15 residues. Trimming at V came to 8 bases and at J to 3 bases, leaving 12 bases not matched to a gene. Germline CDR1 and CDR2: MDHEN and SYDVKM. This entry is derived from a study of T cells in Graves' hyperthyroidism and ophthalmopathy. At the level of the study: Peripheral blood was collected at initial diagnosis, before any treatment.

TCR beta CDR3 region amplification was performed from RNA transcripts. HTBI primers were used for first-round RT-PCR of the TCR CDR3. One entry per CDR3 protein results from TCRdb running MiXCR on the multiplex PCR reads. The table shows 300,000 to 450,000 distinct CDR3 sequences, with 13% occurring only once. General study points: Clonotypes that were expanded in thyroid above 0.001 mostly appeared in blood too.

The J gene is TRBJ2-7, the V gene TRBV28; TRBD1 matches at 8 bases. The source is a man aged 25 to 40 with Graves' hyperthyroidism that later progressed to Graves' ophthalmopathy. Sequenced input: blood. CDR3 DNA sequence: TGTGCCAGCGGGGACAGGTTTGATGAGGACTACGAGCAGTACTTC. It is translated as CASGDRFDEDYEQYF.